The rows below give T cell receptor beta chains drawn from one sample of a study of cytomegalovirus exposure and HLA in healthy donors. Clones were sequenced by immunoSEQ multiplex PCR, and TCRdb holds only the in-frame ones, with some missing. The data show about 98,000 clones, around 72% seen once. The sample taken for sequencing was PBMCs. The origin of the receptors is a male donor in good health and CMV-seronegative. Both conserved end residues are part of each CDR3. The D gene is left open where the match is weak. The size of a clone is reported for some rows only, either as once, few or many, or as a class for expanded clones.

cdr3_length: 14
clone_size: NA
v_call: TRBV5-1
d_call: TRBD1
j_call: TRBJ2-7
cdr3_nt: TGCGCCAGCAGCTTCCGGGACAGGGACTACGAGCAGTACTTC
cdr3_aa: CASSFRDRDYEQYF

cdr3_length: 22
clone_size: few
v_call: TRBV7-2
d_call: TRBD2
j_call: TRBJ2-1
cdr3_nt: TGTGCCAGCAGCTTAGCCCCTCCTCGAGGGACTAGGAAATCTGGCTCCTACAATGAGCAGTTCTTC
cdr3_aa: CASSLAPPRGTRKSGSYNEQFF

cdr3_length: 15
clone_size: NA
v_call: TRBV7-9
d_call: TRBD2
j_call: TRBJ2-7
cdr3_nt: TGTGCCAGCAGCTTAGTGGGACTAGCGGGAGGGGAGCAGTACTTC
cdr3_aa: CASSLVGLAGGEQYF

cdr3_length: 16
clone_size: NA
v_call: TRBV27
d_call: NA
j_call: TRBJ2-1
cdr3_nt: TGTGCCAGCAGTCTAGTGACAGCACTTTCCTACAATGAGCAGTTCTTC
cdr3_aa: CASSLVTALSYNEQFF

cdr3_length: 17
clone_size: once
v_call: TRBV4-3
d_call: TRBD1
j_call: TRBJ2-1
cdr3_nt: TGCGCCAGCAGCCAAGATAAGGGGGCCTCATCCTACAATGAGCAGTTCTTC
cdr3_aa: CASSQDKGASSYNEQFF

cdr3_length: 15
clone_size: NA
v_call: TRBV28
d_call: TRBD1
j_call: TRBJ1-1
cdr3_nt: TGTGCCAGCCGGCTGGCAGGGGGCCGGGGCACTGAAGCTTTCTTT
cdr3_aa: CASRLAGGRGTEAFF

cdr3_length: 13
clone_size: NA
v_call: TRBV5-1
d_call: NA
j_call: TRBJ2-5
cdr3_nt: TGCGCCAGCAGCTCCGGGACACTGGAGACCCAGTACTTC
cdr3_aa: CASSSGTLETQYF

cdr3_length: 13
clone_size: NA
v_call: TRBV6-4
d_call: NA
j_call: TRBJ2-1
cdr3_nt: TGTGCCAGCAGTGACGGGCAGTACAATGAGCAGTTCTTC
cdr3_aa: CASSDGQYNEQFF

cdr3_length: 12
clone_size: once
v_call: TRBV6-1
d_call: NA
j_call: TRBJ1-1
cdr3_nt: TGTGCCAGCAAGGAGTGGGAGACTGAAGCTTTCTTT
cdr3_aa: CASKEWETEAFF

cdr3_length: 17
clone_size: NA
v_call: TRBV5-1
d_call: TRBD1
j_call: TRBJ1-3
cdr3_nt: TGCGCCAGCAGCTTGGCCTATGACAGGGTTGGAGAAGACACCATATATTTT
cdr3_aa: CASSLAYDRVGEDTIYF

cdr3_length: 16
clone_size: few
v_call: TRBV4-3
d_call: TRBD1
j_call: TRBJ2-1
cdr3_nt: TGCGCCAGCAGCCATAACCTCGGGACAGGGGACAATGAGCAGTTCTTC
cdr3_aa: CASSHNLGTGDNEQFF

cdr3_length: 18
clone_size: few
v_call: TRBV29-1
d_call: NA
j_call: TRBJ2-6
cdr3_nt: TGCAGCGTTGAAGATCAGGGGGGCCCAAGCTCTGGGGCCAACGTCCTGACTTTC
cdr3_aa: CSVEDQGGPSSGANVLTF

cdr3_length: 14
clone_size: NA
v_call: TRBV6-6
d_call: TRBD1
j_call: TRBJ2-7
cdr3_nt: TGTGCCAGCAACACCGGGACAGGGGTAGGATTCCCGTACTTC
cdr3_aa: CASNTGTGVGFPYF

cdr3_length: 12
clone_size: NA
v_call: TRBV29-1
d_call: NA
j_call: TRBJ2-5
cdr3_nt: TGCAGCGTTGAAGCCATAACCGGGGCCCAGTACTTC
cdr3_aa: CSVEAITGAQYF

cdr3_length: 13
clone_size: NA
v_call: TRBV14
d_call: TRBD2
j_call: TRBJ2-7
cdr3_nt: TGTGCCAGCAGCCAACTAGCGGGGTACGAGCAGTACTTC
cdr3_aa: CASSQLAGYEQYF

cdr3_length: 14
clone_size: NA
v_call: TRBV6-5
d_call: NA
j_call: TRBJ2-1
cdr3_nt: TGTGCCAGCAGCCCAGGGATTAACAATAATGAGCAGTTCTTC
cdr3_aa: CASSPGINNNEQFF

cdr3_length: 13
clone_size: few
v_call: TRBV28
d_call: NA
j_call: TRBJ1-5
cdr3_nt: TGTGCCAGCAGTTTACCCGGCAATCAGCCCCAGCATTTT
cdr3_aa: CASSLPGNQPQHF

cdr3_length: 11
clone_size: once
v_call: TRBV25-1
d_call: NA
j_call: TRBJ2-7
cdr3_nt: TGTGCCAGCAGTCAGATATGGGAGCAGTACTTC
cdr3_aa: CASSQIWEQYF

cdr3_length: 16
clone_size: NA
v_call: TRBV7-8
d_call: NA
j_call: TRBJ1-1
cdr3_nt: TGTGCCAGCAGCCCAGACAGATCCCGGCTCTGGACTGAAGCTTTCTTT
cdr3_aa: CASSPDRSRLWTEAFF

cdr3_length: 14
clone_size: NA
v_call: TRBV27
d_call: NA
j_call: TRBJ2-7
cdr3_nt: TGTGCCAGCAGCCTTCGGCGGGACCCCTACGAGCAGTACTTC
cdr3_aa: CASSLRRDPYEQYF

cdr3_length: 15
clone_size: few
v_call: TRBV7-9
d_call: TRBD1
j_call: TRBJ2-7
cdr3_nt: TGTGCCAGCAGCTCAGAACAGGGGGCCGCGTACGAGCAGTACTTC
cdr3_aa: CASSSEQGAAYEQYF

cdr3_length: 14
clone_size: once
v_call: TRBV30
d_call: NA
j_call: TRBJ1-5
cdr3_nt: TGTGCCTCCCAGATGGGGGACAACAATCAGCCCCAGCATTTT
cdr3_aa: CASQMGDNNQPQHF

cdr3_length: 14
clone_size: NA
v_call: TRBV25-1
d_call: NA
j_call: TRBJ1-1
cdr3_nt: TGTGCCAGCAGTGAATATCTAACCAACACTGAAGCTTTCTTT
cdr3_aa: CASSEYLTNTEAFF

cdr3_length: 15
clone_size: NA
v_call: TRBV2
d_call: NA
j_call: TRBJ2-6
cdr3_nt: TGTGCCAGCAGTGTAGGAGGCTCTGGGGCCAACGTCCTGACTTTC
cdr3_aa: CASSVGGSGANVLTF

cdr3_length: 14
clone_size: NA
v_call: TRBV28
d_call: TRBD2
j_call: TRBJ2-2
cdr3_nt: TGTGCCAGCGGGGGACTAGCAGGGGCCGGGGAGCTGTTTTTT
cdr3_aa: CASGGLAGAGELFF

cdr3_length: 14
clone_size: NA
v_call: TRBV5-1
d_call: TRBD1
j_call: TRBJ2-7
cdr3_nt: TGCGCCAGCAGCCCCCGGACAGGTCCCTACGAGCAGTACTTC
cdr3_aa: CASSPRTGPYEQYF

cdr3_length: 12
clone_size: NA
v_call: TRBV10-1
d_call: NA
j_call: TRBJ2-3
cdr3_nt: TGCGCCAGCAGGGGCCCCACAGATACGCAGTATTTT
cdr3_aa: CASRGPTDTQYF

cdr3_length: 19
clone_size: NA
v_call: TRBV9
d_call: TRBD2
j_call: TRBJ2-1
cdr3_nt: TGTGCCAGCAGCGTAGGTCCTAGCGGGAGTATGGTGTCCTACAATGAGCAGTTCTTC
cdr3_aa: CASSVGPSGSMVSYNEQFF

cdr3_length: 16
clone_size: NA
v_call: TRBV9
d_call: TRBD2
j_call: TRBJ2-3
cdr3_nt: TGTGCCAGCACGAAAGCGGGAGGGCAGAGCACAGATACGCAGTATTTT
cdr3_aa: CASTKAGGQSTDTQYF

cdr3_length: 15
clone_size: NA
v_call: TRBV7-9
d_call: TRBD1
j_call: TRBJ1-5
cdr3_nt: TGTGCCAGCAGCTTAGACGGGGACAGTCCTCAGCCCCAGCATTTT
cdr3_aa: CASSLDGDSPQPQHF

cdr3_length: 16
clone_size: NA
v_call: TRBV27
d_call: TRBD2
j_call: TRBJ2-3
cdr3_nt: TGTGCCAGCAGTCGCTCCGGGACTAGCGTAACAGATACGCAGTATTTT
cdr3_aa: CASSRSGTSVTDTQYF

cdr3_length: 13
clone_size: NA
v_call: TRBV27
d_call: NA
j_call: TRBJ2-3
cdr3_nt: TGTGCCAGCAGTTGGAGACAGGCAGATACGCAGTATTTT
cdr3_aa: CASSWRQADTQYF

cdr3_length: 14
clone_size: NA
v_call: TRBV9
d_call: NA
j_call: TRBJ1-6
cdr3_nt: TGTGCCAGCAGCGCCGGGATCCATAATTCACCCCTCCACTTT
cdr3_aa: CASSAGIHNSPLHF

cdr3_length: 17
clone_size: NA
v_call: TRBV7-9
d_call: NA
j_call: TRBJ2-4
cdr3_nt: TGTGCCAGCAGCTCCTTGGGCCTTACCTCGGCCAAAAACATTCAGTACTTC
cdr3_aa: CASSSLGLTSAKNIQYF

cdr3_length: 13
clone_size: once
v_call: TRBV7-8
d_call: NA
j_call: TRBJ2-1
cdr3_nt: TGTGCCAGCAGCCCCTCTAGTTACAATGAGCAGTTCTTC
cdr3_aa: CASSPSSYNEQFF

cdr3_length: 11
clone_size: NA
v_call: TRBV7-8
d_call: NA
j_call: TRBJ2-7
cdr3_nt: TGTGCCAGCAGCTTATCTTACGAGCAGTACTTC
cdr3_aa: CASSLSYEQYF

cdr3_length: 16
clone_size: once
v_call: TRBV5-8
d_call: NA
j_call: TRBJ1-4
cdr3_nt: TGTGCCAGCAGCCGAAGGGACTGGCCAACTAATGAAAAACTGTTTTTT
cdr3_aa: CASSRRDWPTNEKLFF

cdr3_length: 13
clone_size: once
v_call: TRBV7-9
d_call: NA
j_call: TRBJ1-2
cdr3_nt: TGTGCCAGCAGTTCAGTTACCTCCTATGGCTACACCTTC
cdr3_aa: CASSSVTSYGYTF

cdr3_length: 12
clone_size: few
v_call: TRBV10-2
d_call: NA
j_call: TRBJ2-7
cdr3_nt: TGCGCCAGCAGTGAGTCGAGTAACGAGCAGTACTTC
cdr3_aa: CASSESSNEQYF

cdr3_length: 15
clone_size: many
v_call: TRBV4-2
d_call: TRBD1
j_call: TRBJ1-2
cdr3_nt: TGTGCCAGCAGCCAAGCGCGGACAGGGATGTATGGCTACACCTTC
cdr3_aa: CASSQARTGMYGYTF

cdr3_length: 15
clone_size: NA
v_call: TRBV7-3
d_call: TRBD2
j_call: TRBJ2-1
cdr3_nt: TGTGCCAGCAGCCCGCGGGGGGCCCCACACAATGAGCAGTTCTTC
cdr3_aa: CASSPRGAPHNEQFF